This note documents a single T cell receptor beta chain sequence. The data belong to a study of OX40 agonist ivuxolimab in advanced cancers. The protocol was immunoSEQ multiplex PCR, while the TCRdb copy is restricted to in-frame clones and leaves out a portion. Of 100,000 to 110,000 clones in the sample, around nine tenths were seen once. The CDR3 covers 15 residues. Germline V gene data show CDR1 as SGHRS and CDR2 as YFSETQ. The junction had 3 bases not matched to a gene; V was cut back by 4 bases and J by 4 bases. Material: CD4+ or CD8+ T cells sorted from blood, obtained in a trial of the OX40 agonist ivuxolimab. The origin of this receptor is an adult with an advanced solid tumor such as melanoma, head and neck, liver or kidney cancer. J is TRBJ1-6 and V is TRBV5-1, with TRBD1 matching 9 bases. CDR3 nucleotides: TGCGCCAGCAGCGCCGGACAGGGGTATAATTCACCCCTCCACTTT. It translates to CASSAGQGYNSPLHF.